Following are 20 T cell receptor beta chains from one sample sequenced in a study of OX40 agonist ivuxolimab in advanced cancers. Method: immunoSEQ multiplex PCR; TCRdb's copy keeps in-frame clones and lacks some. The sample yields around 59,000 clones, around nine tenths seen once. Sequencing was performed on CD4+ or CD8+ T cells sorted from blood, taken in a trial of the OX40 agonist ivuxolimab. These receptor sequences come from an adult with an advanced solid tumor such as melanoma, head and neck, liver or kidney cancer.

This rearrangement joins TRBV5-1 to TRBJ2-7; D unresolved. The germline V gene encodes CDR1 SGHRS and CDR2 YFSETQ. The CDR3 length is 14 residues. V shed 5 bases and J shed 4 bases, with 16 bases lying between them. The CDR3 loop is CASRINVGLYEQYF. The CDR3 nucleotides are TGCGCCAGCAGAATTAACGTTGGGTTATACGAGCAGTACTTC.

The chain is built from TRBV7-9 and TRBJ2-1; 10 nucleotides match TRBD2. CDR1 is SEHNR, CDR2 FQNEAQ, per germline (reference sequence). Germline trimming cut 5 bases from V and 8 bases from J; bases unmatched to any gene: 12. This CDR3 contains 16 residues. The CDR3 nucleotides are TGTGCCAGCAGCGCGAGATCTAGCGGGAGTTTGGATGAGCAGTTCTTC. Translating it yields CASSARSSGSLDEQFF.

J is TRBJ2-7 and V is TRBV28, with D perhaps TRBD1 (5 bases). Trimming cost V 6 bases and J 7 bases, with 16 bases left between them. The germline CDR1 and CDR2 sequences are MDHEN and SYDVKM. The CDR3 is 13 amino acids. This CDR3 is CASRGQGLREQYF. The CDR3 DNA reads as TGTGCCAGCAGGGGTCAGGGTTTGCGAGAGCAGTACTTC. Complete variable domain (other parts from reference TRBV28 and TRBJ2-7): DVKVTQSSRYLVKRTGEKVFLECVQDMDHENMFWYRQDPGLGLRLIYFSYDVKMKEKGDIPEGYSVSREKKERFSLILESASTNQTSMYLCASRGQGLREQYFGPGTRLTVT.

This clone was seen a handful of times. This CDR3 is also generated by other DNA sequences in the sample. The chain combines TRBV10-3 with TRBJ2-7; D is unresolved. The germline V gene encodes CDR1 ENHRY and CDR2 SYGVKD. The CDR3 extends over 11 amino acids. Trimming cost V 3 bases and J 3 bases, with 3 bases left between them. The CDR3: CAISDRYEQYF. Here the CDR3 DNA reads TGTGCCATCAGTGACCGCTACGAGCAGTACTTC.

This clone was seen once. CDR3 sequence reads: CASSQEDNTIYF. In nucleotides, the CDR3 is TGCGCCAGCAGCCAAGAGGATAACACCATATATTTT. J is TRBJ1-3 and V is TRBV5-1, with D hard to call. Germline V gene lookup returns CDR1 SGHRS and CDR2 YFSETQ. There are 12 residues in the CDR3. With 4 bases removed from V and 7 bases from J, the gap between germline ends came to 9 bases.

This chain links TRBV11-2 with TRBJ1-1, with D unclear. This CDR3 is 15 amino acids long. Germline values: CDR1 SGHAT, CDR2 FQNNGV. V lost 0 bases and J lost 1, with 9 bases in between. CDR3 in DNA: TGTGCCAGCAGCTTAGATCCGTCAACGAACACTGAAGCTTTCTTT. This gives the protein CASSLDPSTNTEAFF.

The chain combines TRBV14 with TRBJ1-2; tentatively, D is TRBD1 (5 bases). The CDR3 spans 15 residues. Trimming pared 3 bases from V and 0 bases from J, leaving 11 bases between. Germline lookup yields CDR1 SGHDN and CDR2 FVKESK. The CDR3 DNA is TGTGCCAGCAGCCAGGGGGACGGCTCTAACTATGGCTACACCTTC. It encodes CASSQGDGSNYGYTF.

The rearrangement uses TRBV5-1 and TRBJ2-7; D gene unclear. Looked up from germline, CDR1 is SGHRS and CDR2 is YFSETQ. V was pared by 0 bases and J by 5 bases, with 9 bases between. CDR3 length: 13 amino acids. The CDR3 sequence is CASSLGNDDEQYF. The CDR3 region has the DNA TGCGCCAGCAGCTTGGGGAACGATGACGAGCAGTACTTC.

There are a few counts of this clone. This rearrangement joins TRBV7-6 to TRBJ2-7; the match to TRBD1 covers 10 bases. Germline loops: CDR1 SGHVS, CDR2 FNYEAQ. The CDR3 totals 14 residues. Germline trimming cut 5 bases from V and 0 bases from J; bases unmatched to any gene: 1. The CDR3 DNA reads TGTGCCAGCAGCAGGACAGGGGGCTCCTACGAGCAGTACTTC. This codes for CASSRTGGSYEQYF.

The V gene is TRBV6-4, the J gene TRBJ2-3, with D perhaps assigned TRBD1 or TRBD2 (7 bases each). The V end lost 7 bases, the J end lost 3 bases, and 17 bases lay between the germline ends. In germline, CDR1 is MRHNA, CDR2 SNTAGT. The CDR3 has 15 residues. The CDR3, as DNA: TGTGCCAGCAAAAGAGACAGGGAGGGTACAGATACGCAGTATTTT. The encoded protein is CASKRDREGTDTQYF.

The rearrangement links TRBV13 to TRBJ2-2; 13 bases are a match to TRBD2. CDR1 is PRHDT and CDR2 is FYEKMQ in the germline V gene (reference sequence). CDR3 size: 17 residues. Trimming took 4 bases from V and 2 from J; bases not matched to a gene: 4. The CDR3 loop is CASSSGGLAGNTGELFF. CDR3 bases: TGTGCCAGCAGCTCAGGGGGACTAGCGGGAAACACCGGGGAGCTGTTTTTT.

This clone was observed once. The chain couples TRBV7-2 to TRBJ1-5; the D is unclear. Germline V gives CDR1 SGHTA, CDR2 FQGNSA. Trimming took 8 bases from V and 1 from J, leaving 9 bases between them. This CDR3 is built from 13 residues. CDR3 DNA sequence: TGTGCCAGCGGTAGAGGGAGCAATCAGCCCCAGCATTTT. It is translated as CASGRGSNQPQHF.

The chain uses TRBV19 and TRBJ1-5; 9 positions match TRBD1. Looked up from germline, CDR1 is LNHDA and CDR2 is SQIVND (reference sequence). The CDR3 extends over 14 amino acids. Trimming at V came to 4 bases and at J to 7 bases, leaving 5 bases not matched to a gene. The CDR3 nucleotides are TGTGCCAGTAGTAGTACAGGGGGCCCCCAGCCCCAGCATTTT. This encodes CASSSTGGPQPQHF.

The chain is built from TRBV28 and TRBJ2-2; D possibly corresponds to TRBD2 (5 bases). CDR1 is MDHEN and CDR2 is SYDVKM in the germline V gene. The CDR3 consists of 14 residues. Trimming removed 5 bases from V and 1 base from J, with 8 bases in between. CDR3 in amino acids: CASSPGKNTGELFF. DNA for the CDR3: TGTGCCAGCAGTCCCGGGAAGAACACCGGGGAGCTGTTTTTT. Drawing the rest from reference TRBV28 and TRBJ2-2, the complete variable domain is DVKVTQSSRYLVKRTGEKVFLECVQDMDHENMFWYRQDPGLGLRLIYFSYDVKMKEKGDIPEGYSVSREKKERFSLILESASTNQTSMYLCASSPGKNTGELFFGEGSRLTVL.

The chain recombines TRBV2 with TRBJ2-1; 10 bases agree with TRBD2. This CDR3 region has 16 residues. The J segment lost 4 bases and the V segment lost 6 bases, leaving 9 bases of the junction unmatched. Germline lookup yields CDR1 SNHLY and CDR2 FYNNEI. The CDR3 region is CASSHLLAGVYNEQFF. CDR3 nucleotide sequence: TGTGCCAGCAGCCATCTTCTAGCGGGGGTTTACAATGAGCAGTTCTTC.

The chain joins TRBV4-3 to TRBJ2-7; 10 nucleotides align to TRBD2. The CDR3 consists of 15 residues. V lost 5 bases and J lost 3; bases outside the gene matches: 7. Looked up from germline, CDR1 is LGHNA and CDR2 is YSLEER. CDR3 residues: CASSLQREGLYEQYF. The DNA for the CDR3 is TGCGCCAGCAGCTTACAGCGGGAGGGCCTCTACGAGCAGTACTTC.

The V call is TRBV14, the J call TRBJ2-5, with 7 bases identical to TRBD1. J was trimmed by 5 bases and V by 2 bases; bases with no gene match: 8. This CDR3 has 15 amino acids. Germline CDR1 is SGHDN and CDR2 is FVKESK. The CDR3 sequence is CASSQQRGRWETQYF. CDR3 sequence (DNA): TGTGCCAGCAGCCAACAGAGGGGGCGCTGGGAGACCCAGTACTTC.

The V gene is TRBV4-3, the J gene TRBJ2-1, with TRBD1 matching 8 bases. Germline CDR1 LGHNA, CDR2 YSLEER. V shed 0 bases, J shed 9 bases, and the junction held 13 bases outside the gene matches. The CDR3 length is 17 residues. The CDR3 DNA is TGCGCCAGCAGCCAAGATGCCGGGACAGGCGTTAGGGGTGAGCAGTTCTTC. Its protein is CASSQDAGTGVRGEQFF.

V usage is TRBV6-5 and J usage is TRBJ2-5; TRBD2 agrees at 14 bases. The CDR3 is made up of 15 amino acids. Germline V gene lookup returns CDR1 MNHEY and CDR2 SVGAGI. V was pared by 4 bases and J by 5 bases, with 3 bases of the junction left unmatched. The CDR3 coding sequence is TGTGCCAGCAGTTGGGGACTAGCGGGAGTTGAGACCCAGTACTTC. Translating gives CASSWGLAGVETQYF.

This chain joins TRBV5-4 and TRBJ2-6, with D possibly called TRBD1 or TRBD2 (5 bases each). Germline V lookup: CDR1 SGHNT, CDR2 YYREEE (reference sequence). This CDR3 region has 19 residues. Trimming took off 4 bases at V and 1 base at J, with 21 bases between the two ends. CDR3 residues: CASSDTGRTRPSGANVLTF. The CDR3 region has the DNA TGTGCCAGCAGCGACACGGGGCGGACCCGACCTTCTGGGGCCAACGTCCTGACTTTC.